This T cell receptor beta chain was documented in a study of blood T cell repertoires in COVID-19. Sequencing used immunoSEQ multiplex PCR; TCRdb keeps in-frame clones, though not all of them. The sample has 250,000 or so clones, roughly 90% seen once. Participants spanned ages 18 to 89 years and resided in 20 to 30 US areas. Allocation to cohorts depended on clinical history reported by the participants. Trimming took 7 bases from V and 3 from J; bases not matched to a gene: 22. The germline V gene encodes CDR1 PRHDT and CDR2 FYEKMQ (reference sequence). This CDR3 has 19 amino acids. Sample: PBMCs or T cells enriched from blood (not recorded which). The rearrangement joins TRBV13 to TRBJ2-7; TRBD2 aligns across 9 bases. The clonotype originates from a man in his forties or fifties who had recovered from COVID-19. The CDR3 DNA reads as TGTGCCAGCATCCCGCGGGGGCTAGCGGGATATTCAGCGGTCTACGAGCAGTACTTC. Protein product: CASIPRGLAGYSAVYEQYF. Looking up the rest from reference TRBV13 and TRBJ2-7 gives the full variable domain: AAGVIQSPRHLIKEKRETATLKCYPIPRHDTVYWYQQGPGQDPQFLISFYEKMQSDKGSIPDRFSAQQFSDYHSELNMSSLELGDSALYFCASIPRGLAGYSAVYEQYFGPGTRLTVT.